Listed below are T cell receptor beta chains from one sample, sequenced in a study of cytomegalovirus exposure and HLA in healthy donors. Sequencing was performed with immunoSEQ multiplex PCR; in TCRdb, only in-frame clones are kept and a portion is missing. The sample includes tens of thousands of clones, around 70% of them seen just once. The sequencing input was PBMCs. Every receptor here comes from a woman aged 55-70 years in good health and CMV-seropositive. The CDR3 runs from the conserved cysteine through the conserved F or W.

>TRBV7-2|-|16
CASSSRTFKFVNEQYF
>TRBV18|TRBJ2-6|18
CASSQLGWAHSGANVLTF
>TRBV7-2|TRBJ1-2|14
CASSDRDRGIGYTF
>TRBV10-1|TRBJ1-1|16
CASSESGNRVGTEAFF
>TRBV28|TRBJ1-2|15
CASSSYEGGGYGYTF
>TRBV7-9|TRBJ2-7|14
CASSSIPDSYEQYF
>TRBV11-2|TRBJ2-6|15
CASSYVAYGANVLTF
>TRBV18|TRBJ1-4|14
CASSPRGQDEKLFF
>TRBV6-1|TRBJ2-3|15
CASSVIGVSTDTQYF
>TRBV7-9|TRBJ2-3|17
CASSALTGAGGTDTQYF
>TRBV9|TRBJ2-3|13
CASRSGGADTQYF
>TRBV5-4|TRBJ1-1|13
CASSLDRNTEAFF
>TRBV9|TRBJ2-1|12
CASSSDRNEQFF
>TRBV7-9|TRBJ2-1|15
CASSYGTPSYNEQFF
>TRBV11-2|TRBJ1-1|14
CASSPLVQNLEAFF
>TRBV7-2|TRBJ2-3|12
CASSLVPEGQYF
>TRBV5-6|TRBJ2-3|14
CASSLGLASDTQYF
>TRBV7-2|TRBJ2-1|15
CASRLAGGTYNEQFF
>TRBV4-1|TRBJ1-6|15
CASSGTGTGNSPLHF
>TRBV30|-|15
CAWFLSVPTSYEQYF
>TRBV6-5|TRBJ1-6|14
CATHPGQGHSPLHF
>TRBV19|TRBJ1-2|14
CASSIAVREYGYTF
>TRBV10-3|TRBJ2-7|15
CAISESGGAEREQYF
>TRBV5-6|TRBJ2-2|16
CASRTDRGVNTGELFF
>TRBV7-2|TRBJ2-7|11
CASSSLYEQYF
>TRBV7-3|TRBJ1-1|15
CASSLHTGLNTEAFF
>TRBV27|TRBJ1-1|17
CASSPYLGGVSNTEAFF
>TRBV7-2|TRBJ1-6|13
CASSFGSNSPLHF
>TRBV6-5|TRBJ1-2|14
CASTRGVTGNGYTF
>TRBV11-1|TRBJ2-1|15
CASSSPRTGVNEQFF
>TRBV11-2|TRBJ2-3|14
CASSLPGSTDTQYF
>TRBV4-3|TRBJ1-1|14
CASSQDSWNTEAFF
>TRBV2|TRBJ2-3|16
CASSENGQWGADTQYF
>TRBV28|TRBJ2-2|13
CASRPVTGGELFF
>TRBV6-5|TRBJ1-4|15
CASSSMTAYNEKLFF
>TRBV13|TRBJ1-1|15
CASSLVDRGNTEAFF